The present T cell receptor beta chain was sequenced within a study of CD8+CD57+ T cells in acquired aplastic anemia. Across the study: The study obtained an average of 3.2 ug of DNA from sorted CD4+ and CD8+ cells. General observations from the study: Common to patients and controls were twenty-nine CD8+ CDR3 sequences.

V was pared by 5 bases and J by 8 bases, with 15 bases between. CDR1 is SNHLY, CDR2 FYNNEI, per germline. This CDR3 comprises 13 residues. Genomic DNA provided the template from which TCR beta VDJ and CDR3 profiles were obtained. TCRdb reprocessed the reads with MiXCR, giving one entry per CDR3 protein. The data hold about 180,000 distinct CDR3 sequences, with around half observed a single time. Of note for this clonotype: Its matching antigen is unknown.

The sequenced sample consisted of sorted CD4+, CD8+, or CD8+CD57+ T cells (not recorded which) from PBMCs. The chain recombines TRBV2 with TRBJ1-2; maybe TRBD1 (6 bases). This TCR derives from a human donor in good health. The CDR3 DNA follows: TGTGCCAGCAGTCAACAAGGGGGACCGGGCTACACCTTC. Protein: CASSQQGGPGYTF.